The rows below give T cell receptor beta chains drawn from one sample of a study of blood T cell repertoires in COVID-19. This table comes from immunoSEQ multiplex PCR, and its TCRdb copy is limited to in-frame clones, with some not included. The table shows roughly 430,000 clones, with 88% occurring only once. What was sequenced was PBMCs or T cells enriched from blood (not recorded which). The receptors shown here come from a woman aged 40 to 50 with acute COVID-19. Both conserved end residues are part of each CDR3. D genes are given only for firm matches. Clone size is not always given. Where it is, it says once, few, many or a class for expanded clones.

clone_size	v_call	d_call	cdr3_length	j_call	cdr3_aa	cdr3_nt
-	TRBV21-1	-	14	TRBJ2-5	CASMLDSYQETQYF	TGTGCCAGCATGTTGGACAGTTACCAAGAGACCCAGTACTTC
-	TRBV5-6	-	15	TRBJ1-2	CASSLGGGANYGYTF	TGTGCCAGCAGCTTGGGGGGCGGAGCTAACTATGGCTACACCTTC
-	TRBV5-1	TRBD2	16	TRBJ2-5	CASSLGDSGGQETQYF	TGCGCCAGCAGCTTGGGCGATAGCGGGGGCCAAGAGACCCAGTACTTC
once	TRBV2	-	14	TRBJ2-2	CASSGDTRRGELFF	TGTGCCAGCAGTGGGGACACCAGACGCGGGGAGCTGTTTTTT
-	TRBV5-4	TRBD2	17	TRBJ2-5	CASSRGRSGGPLETQYF	TGTGCCAGCAGCCGGGGGAGGAGCGGGGGGCCTTTAGAGACCCAGTACTTC
-	TRBV10-3	TRBD2	16	TRBJ2-1	CAISPTSGGNYNEQFF	TGTGCCATCAGCCCGACTAGCGGGGGAAACTACAATGAGCAGTTCTTC
-	TRBV25-1	TRBD1	18	TRBJ2-6	CASSEPGQGAPGANVLTF	TGTGCCAGCAGTGAACCGGGACAGGGGGCGCCGGGGGCCAACGTCCTGACTTTC
-	TRBV3-1/TRBV3-2	-	17	TRBJ1-2	CASSPPPYLPQGYGYTF	TGTGCCAGCAGTCCACCACCTTACCTTCCACAGGGATACGGCTACACCTTC
-	TRBV3-1/TRBV3-2	-	14	TRBJ1-5	CASSQGPGSGPQHF	TGTGCCAGCAGCCAAGGGCCAGGCTCTGGGCCCCAGCATTTT
once	TRBV5-6	-	13	TRBJ1-5	CASSLSPNQPQHF	TGTGCCAGCAGCTTAAGCCCAAATCAGCCCCAGCATTTT
few	TRBV19	TRBD1	17	TRBJ2-3	CASSKTMDRGLTDTQYF	TGTGCCAGTAGTAAAACGATGGACAGGGGTCTAACAGATACGCAGTATTTT
-	TRBV6-5	-	13	TRBJ2-7	CASSYSSSYEQYF	TGTGCCAGCAGTTACTCGAGTTCCTACGAGCAGTACTTC
-	TRBV5-4	TRBD1	15	TRBJ2-5	CASSPDRGRAETQYF	TGTGCCAGCAGCCCGGACAGGGGGCGCGCAGAGACCCAGTACTTC
few	TRBV4-2	-	13	TRBJ2-3	CASSQDLTSAQYF	TGTGCCAGCAGCCAAGATCTCACCTCGGCGCAGTATTTT
-	TRBV12-3/TRBV12-4	TRBD1	13	TRBJ1-2	CASSPRQGRGYTF	TGTGCCAGCAGCCCGAGACAGGGTAGGGGCTACACCTTC
-	TRBV11-2	TRBD2	15	TRBJ2-3	CASSLDGGSTDTQYF	TGTGCCAGCAGCTTAGACGGGGGGAGTACAGATACGCAGTATTTT
once	TRBV14	-	15	TRBJ2-1	CASSQDLGSYNEQFF	TGTGCCAGCAGCCAAGATCTAGGAAGCTACAATGAGCAGTTCTTC
-	TRBV5-8	-	15	TRBJ2-3	CASSLGTASTDTQYF	TGTGCCAGCAGCTTGGGGACAGCTAGCACAGATACGCAGTATTTT
-	TRBV2	TRBD1	14	TRBJ1-3	CASRDRAGGNTIYF	TGTGCCAGCAGGGACAGGGCAGGCGGAAACACCATATATTTT
-	TRBV3-1/TRBV3-2	TRBD1	14	TRBJ1-1	CASSLQGADAEAFF	TGTGCCAGCAGCCTACAGGGGGCGGATGCTGAAGCTTTCTTT
-	TRBV7-2	-	15	TRBJ1-3	CASSLQGSLGNTIYF	TGTGCCAGCAGCTTGCAGGGTTCGCTTGGAAACACCATATATTTT
-	TRBV5-4	-	15	TRBJ1-5	CASSSRVWGVWPQHF	TGTGCCAGCAGCTCCAGGGTTTGGGGTGTCTGGCCCCAGCATTTT
few	TRBV19	-	12	TRBJ1-5	CASQGGNQPQHF	TGTGCCAGCCAAGGGGGCAATCAGCCCCAGCATTTT
-	TRBV5-4	TRBD1	15	TRBJ2-5	CASSPPGQGEETQYF	TGTGCCAGCAGCCCACCGGGACAGGGGGAAGAGACCCAGTACTTC
-	TRBV15	TRBD1	16	TRBJ2-1	CATSSQDRGSYNEQFF	TGTGCCACCAGCAGCCAGGACAGGGGTTCGTACAATGAGCAGTTCTTC
-	TRBV7-9	TRBD2	19	TRBJ2-2	CASSLVSVAGGTPPGELFF	TGTGCCAGCAGCTTAGTATCTGTGGCGGGGGGGACGCCTCCCGGGGAGCTGTTTTTT
few	TRBV15	-	13	TRBJ1-1	CATSRDRGTEAFF	TGTGCCACCAGCAGAGATCGGGGTACTGAAGCTTTCTTT
-	TRBV19	-	15	TRBJ1-6	CASSQMGQGNSPLHF	TGTGCCAGCAGTCAAATGGGCCAGGGTAATTCACCCCTCCACTTT
-	TRBV10-2	-	14	TRBJ2-1	CASTAGLSYNEQFF	TGCGCCAGCACGGCGGGGCTCTCCTACAATGAGCAGTTCTTC
few	TRBV3-1/TRBV3-2	-	16	TRBJ1-2	CASSQDLGPQIDGYTF	TGTGCCAGCAGCCAAGATCTGGGGCCCCAGATCGATGGCTACACCTTC
-	TRBV18	TRBD1	13	TRBJ2-5	CASSETGVETQYF	TGTGCCAGCTCAGAGACAGGGGTGGAGACCCAGTACTTC
-	TRBV28	-	17	TRBJ1-1	CASRINLGGSYSTEAFF	TGTGCCAGCAGAATTAACTTGGGGGGTTCTTACAGCACTGAAGCTTTCTTT
-	TRBV18	-	14	TRBJ1-1	CASSPLLGGSEAFF	TGTGCCAGCTCACCACTTCTGGGGGGGTCCGAAGCTTTCTTT
-	TRBV12-5	TRBD2	15	TRBJ2-1	CASGPSGGAYNEQFF	TGTGCTAGTGGCCCGAGCGGGGGGGCCTACAATGAGCAGTTCTTC
-	TRBV7-2	-	14	TRBJ2-5	CASSLAQYQETQYF	TGTGCCAGCAGCTTAGCACAGTACCAAGAGACCCAGTACTTC
-	TRBV12-3/TRBV12-4	-	10	TRBJ2-3	CASSFNTQYF	TGTGCCAGCAGTTTTAATACGCAGTATTTT
-	TRBV25-1	TRBD2	18	TRBJ2-3	CASSATSGGFFGTDTQYF	TGTGCCAGCAGTGCAACTAGCGGGGGGTTCTTTGGCACAGATACGCAGTATTTT
-	TRBV4-2	TRBD1	13	TRBJ1-2	CASSQTGSYGYTF	TGTGCCAGCAGCCAGACAGGGTCCTATGGCTACACCTTC
-	TRBV11-2	-	15	TRBJ1-6	CASSPLLSVSAPLHF	TGTGCCAGCAGCCCCCTCCTCAGCGTATCGGCGCCCCTCCACTTT
-	TRBV7-6	TRBD2	15	TRBJ2-3	CASSLGTRSTDTQYF	TGTGCCAGCAGCTTAGGGACTAGAAGCACAGATACGCAGTATTTT
-	TRBV15	-	17	TRBJ1-5	CATSRGDKAPSNQPQHF	TGTGCCACCAGCAGGGGGGACAAGGCGCCGAGCAATCAGCCCCAGCATTTT
-	TRBV7-9	-	12	TRBJ1-2	CASSYGGDGYTF	TGTGCCAGCAGCTACGGTGGTGATGGCTACACCTTC
once	TRBV11-2	TRBD2	16	TRBJ2-5	CASSPRGLAGGETQYF	TGTGCCAGCAGCCCGCGGGGACTAGCGGGTGGGGAGACCCAGTACTTC
few	TRBV29-1	-	13	TRBJ1-1	CSVEQGLFTEAFF	TGCAGCGTTGAACAGGGGCTGTTCACTGAAGCTTTCTTT